This T cell receptor beta chain was captured by sequencing in a study of liver allograft versus peripheral blood T cells. About the research overall: Transplanted livers held T cell receptor repertoires, and these were compared with repertoires in recipients' peripheral blood. Broader study findings: There were reportedly differences between T cell receptor repertoires inside liver allografts and those in peripheral blood.

This clonotype was detected many times. The antigen is undetermined. CDR3 length: 17 residues. Germline V gives CDR1 SEHNR, CDR2 FQNEAQ (reference sequence). With 1 base removed from V and 0 bases from J, the gap between germline ends came to 10 bases. MiXCR, run by TCRdb on the reads, gives a single entry per CDR3 protein. The data hold around 12,000 distinct CDR3 sequences, with 18% observed a single time. The chain combines TRBV7-9 with TRBJ2-6; the D is unclear. The clonotype originates from a human patient who had a liver transplant. The graft donor may be the source of some T cells. The chain's CDR3 is CASSLVYVSSGANVLTF. CDR3 in DNA: TGTGCCAGCAGCTTAGTCTATGTGTCCTCTGGGGCCAACGTCCTGACTTTC.